A single sample gave rise to the 11 T cell receptor beta chains below, sequenced in a study of blood T cell repertoires in COVID-19 (dated by TCRdb to 2019 to 2021). Libraries came from the immunoSEQ multiplex PCR assay. As stored in TCRdb, this immuneACCESS dataset retains in-frame rearrangements with V and J assigned. A fraction of the clones does not appear; measured against another copy, unresolved V genes explain less than half of the discrepancy, and the remainder lacks a known reason. The sample table contains approximately 100,000 clones; only one count was recorded for about 90% of them. 15% of the sample belongs to the ten largest clones. Sequencing input: peripheral blood. The origin of the receptors is a man aged 50 to 60 with acute or convalescent COVID-19.

The CDR3 region is CASSEGTSGSLNNEQFF. For the CDR3, the DNA is TGTGCCAGCAGCGAGGGGACTAGCGGGAGTCTCAACAATGAGCAGTTCTTC. The rearrangement uses TRBV9 and TRBJ2-1; TRBD2 matches at 14 bases. Losses at the gene ends were 3 bases for V and 5 bases for J; bases not matched to a gene: 7. The CDR3 consists of 17 residues. From germline, CDR1 is SGDLS and CDR2 YYNGEE.

This rearrangement joins TRBV5-6 to TRBJ2-2; 7 bases align to TRBD1. The germline CDR1 and CDR2 sequences are SGHDT and YYEEEE. The J segment lost 9 bases and the V segment lost 3 bases, leaving 14 bases of the junction unmatched. The CDR3 is 16 residues long. The CDR3 spells CASSSPGGPRTWELFF. Written as DNA, the CDR3 is TGTGCCAGCAGCTCCCCAGGGGGACCAAGAACGTGGGAGCTGTTTTTT.

For this clone: One junction end disagrees with the germline gene, perhaps due to a read error. The chain is built from TRBV18 and TRBJ1-5; D call uncertain. The CDR3 covers 14 residues. The germline V gene has CDR1 KGHSH and CDR2 LQKENI. The CDR3 DNA sequence: TGTGCCAGCTCACCACTCAGTAGCGATCAGCCCCAGCATTTT. It encodes CASSPLSSDQPQHF.

This chain uses TRBV7-9 with TRBJ2-7; 9 bases map to TRBD2. This CDR3 is built from 16 residues. Germline assignment: CDR1 SEHNR and CDR2 FQNEAQ (reference sequence). The V and J ends lost 2 bases and 5 bases, in that order; junction bases with no gene match: 10. The CDR3 protein is CASSLKKTSGPDEQYF. DNA of the CDR3: TGTGCCAGCAGCTTAAAAAAGACTAGCGGACCCGACGAGCAGTACTTC. The full variable domain, its missing parts supplied by reference TRBV7-9 and TRBJ2-7, is DTGVSQNPRHKITKRGQNVTFRCDPISEHNRLYWYRQTLGQGPEFLTYFQNEAQLEKSRLLSDRFSAERPKGSFSTLEIQRTEQGDSAMYLCASSLKKTSGPDEQYFGPGTRLTVT.

This clone is a singleton in its sample. The chain has TRBV5-4 and TRBJ2-3, with unresolved D. Germline assignment: CDR1 SGHNT and CDR2 YYREEE (reference sequence). V lost 4 bases and J lost 6, with 12 bases in between. This CDR3 spans 13 amino acids. CDR3 protein: CASSLATWDTQYF. The CDR3 DNA follows: TGTGCCAGCAGCCTCGCGACTTGGGATACGCAGTATTTT.

The chain links TRBV2 to TRBJ2-1, with D possibly being TRBD2 (6 bases). Trimming stripped 6 bases from V and 2 bases from J, with 14 bases between. CDR1 and CDR2 from the germline V gene are SNHLY and FYNNEI. This CDR3 is built from 15 residues. As DNA, the CDR3 is TGTGCCAGCAGCTTCCCCCGGGAGACCTACAATGAGCAGTTCTTC. This encodes CASSFPRETYNEQFF. Full variable domain (remainder filled in from reference TRBV2 and TRBJ2-1): EPEVTQTPSHQVTQMGQEVILRCVPISNHLYFYWYRQILGQKVEFLVSFYNNEISEKSEIFDDQFSVERPDGSNFTLKIRSTKLEDSAMYFCASSFPRETYNEQFFGPGTRLTVL.

The chain uses TRBV5-4 and TRBJ2-5; D is perhaps TRBD1 (6 bases). The CDR3 consists of 16 residues. Between the trimmed V and J ends, which lost 4 bases and 1 base, there was a span of 17 bases. Looked up from germline, CDR1 is SGHNT and CDR2 is YYREEE (reference sequence). The CDR3 sequence is CASSRPLQGIQETQYF. CDR3 bases: TGTGCCAGCAGCCGACCGCTACAGGGTATCCAAGAGACCCAGTACTTC. The whole variable domain, filled in from reference TRBV5-4 and TRBJ2-5, reads ETGVTQSPTHLIKTRGQQVTLRCSSQSGHNTVSWYQQALGQGPQFIFQYYREEENGRGNFPPRFSGLQFPNYSSELNVNALELDDSALYLCASSRPLQGIQETQYFGPGTRLLVL.

The rearrangement joins TRBV6-5 to TRBJ1-2; tentatively, D is TRBD1 (5 bases). Trimming removed 5 bases from V and 7 bases from J, with 14 bases in between. The germline CDR1 and CDR2 sequences are MNHEY and SVGAGI. CDR3 length: 13 residues. The CDR3 DNA is TGTGCCAGCAGTCCCGGGGGAGGGCTTGGCTACACCTTC. The encoded protein is CASSPGGGLGYTF.

The rearrangement links TRBV7-2 to TRBJ1-1; 7 nucleotides agree with TRBD1. The V and J ends lost 2 bases and 6 bases, in that order; junction bases with no gene match: 6. Germline V CDR1 and CDR2: SGHTA, FQGNSA. This CDR3 contains 14 residues. DNA for the CDR3: TGTGCCAGCAGCTTAAGGGCAGGGGGGCCTGAAGCTTTCTTT. Its translation is CASSLRAGGPEAFF.

The count of this clone is one. The gene calls are TRBV11-2 and TRBJ2-2; 7 nucleotides agree with TRBD1. There are 16 residues in the CDR3. The V segment lost 4 bases and the J segment 1 base; nucleotides outside the gene matches: 6. CDR1 SGHAT and CDR2 FQNNGV come from the germline V gene. DNA for the CDR3: TGTGCCAGCAGCTCGGAAAGGACAGGGAACACCGGGGAGCTGTTTTTT. Translation gives CASSSERTGNTGELFF.

This clone came up a few times. This chain uses TRBV11-2 with TRBJ2-1, with TRBD1 matching over 12 bases. The CDR3 runs 15 residues. V was pared by 5 bases and J by 9 bases, with 8 bases of the junction left unmatched. Germline CDR1 SGHAT, CDR2 FQNNGV. The CDR3 spells CASSKPGQGAGEQFF. In DNA form, the CDR3 reads TGTGCCAGCAGCAAACCGGGACAGGGGGCAGGTGAGCAGTTCTTC. The whole variable domain, remainder taken from reference TRBV11-2 and TRBJ2-1, is EAGVAQSPRYKIIEKRQSVAFWCNPISGHATLYWYQQILGQGPKLLIQFQNNGVVDDSQLPKDRFSAERLKGVDSTLKIQPAKLEDSAVYLCASSKPGQGAGEQFFGPGTRLTVL.